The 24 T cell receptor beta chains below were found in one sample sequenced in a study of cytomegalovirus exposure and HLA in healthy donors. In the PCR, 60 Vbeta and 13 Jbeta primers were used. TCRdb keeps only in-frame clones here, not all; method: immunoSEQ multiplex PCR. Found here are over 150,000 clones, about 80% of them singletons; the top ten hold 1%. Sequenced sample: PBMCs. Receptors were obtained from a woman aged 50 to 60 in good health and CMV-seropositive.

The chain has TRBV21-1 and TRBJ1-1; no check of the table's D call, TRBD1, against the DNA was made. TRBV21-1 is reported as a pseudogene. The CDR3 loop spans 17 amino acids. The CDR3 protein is CATSPDRGRPVNTEAFF. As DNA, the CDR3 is TGTGCCACCTCACCCGACAGGGGGCGACCGGTGAACACTGAAGCTTTCTTT.

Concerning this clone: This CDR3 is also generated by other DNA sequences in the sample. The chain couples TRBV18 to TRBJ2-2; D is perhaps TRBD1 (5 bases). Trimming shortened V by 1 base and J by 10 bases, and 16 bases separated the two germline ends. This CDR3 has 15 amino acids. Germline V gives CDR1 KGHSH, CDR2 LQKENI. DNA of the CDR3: TGTGCCAGCTCACCACGCAGACAGAGGTCCGAGGAGCTGTTTTTT. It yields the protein CASSPRRQRSEELFF.

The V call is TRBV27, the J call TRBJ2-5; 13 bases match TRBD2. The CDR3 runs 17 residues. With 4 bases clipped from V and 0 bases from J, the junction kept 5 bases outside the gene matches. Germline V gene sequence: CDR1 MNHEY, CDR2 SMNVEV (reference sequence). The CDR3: CASSSMGLAGYQETQYF. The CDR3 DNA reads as TGTGCCAGCAGTTCTATGGGACTAGCGGGGTACCAAGAGACCCAGTACTTC.

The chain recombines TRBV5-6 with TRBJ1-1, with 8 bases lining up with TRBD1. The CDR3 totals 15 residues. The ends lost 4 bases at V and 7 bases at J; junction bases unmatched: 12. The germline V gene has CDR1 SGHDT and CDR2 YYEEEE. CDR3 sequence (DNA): TGTGCCAGCAGCCAGGCAATTGGGACAGGTAGTGAAGCTTTCTTT. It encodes CASSQAIGTGSEAFF.

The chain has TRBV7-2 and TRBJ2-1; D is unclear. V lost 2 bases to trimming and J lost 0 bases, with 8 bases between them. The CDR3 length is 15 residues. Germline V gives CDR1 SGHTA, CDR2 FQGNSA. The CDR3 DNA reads TGTGCCAGCAGCTTAAAAGTGAGCTCCTACAATGAGCAGTTCTTC. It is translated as CASSLKVSSYNEQFF.

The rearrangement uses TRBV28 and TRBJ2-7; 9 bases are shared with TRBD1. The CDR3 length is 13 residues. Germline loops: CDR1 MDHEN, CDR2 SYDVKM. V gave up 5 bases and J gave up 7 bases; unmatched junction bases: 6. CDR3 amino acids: CASSKKQGAEQYF. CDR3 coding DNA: TGTGCCAGCAGTAAAAAACAGGGGGCGGAGCAGTACTTC.

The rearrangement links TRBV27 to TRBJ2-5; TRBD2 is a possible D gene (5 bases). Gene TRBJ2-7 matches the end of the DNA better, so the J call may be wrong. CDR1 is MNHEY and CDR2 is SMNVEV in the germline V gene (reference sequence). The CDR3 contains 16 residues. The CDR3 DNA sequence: TGTGCCAGCAGCCTCCTTTACCGGGATTCAGGCTACGAGCAGTACTTC. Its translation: CASSLLYRDSGYEQYF.

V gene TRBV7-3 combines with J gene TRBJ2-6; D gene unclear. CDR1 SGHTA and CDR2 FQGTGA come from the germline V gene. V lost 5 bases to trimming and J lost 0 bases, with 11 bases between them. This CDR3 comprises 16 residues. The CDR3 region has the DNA TGTGCCAGCAGCGAGAAAATATCCTCTGGGGCCAACGTCCTGACTTTC. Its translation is CASSEKISSGANVLTF.

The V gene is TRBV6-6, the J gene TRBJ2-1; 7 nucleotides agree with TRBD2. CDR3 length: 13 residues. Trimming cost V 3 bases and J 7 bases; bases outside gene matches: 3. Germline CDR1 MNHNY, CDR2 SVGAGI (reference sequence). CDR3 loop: CASSYWRENEQFF. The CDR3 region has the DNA TGTGCCAGCAGTTATTGGCGGGAGAATGAGCAGTTCTTC.

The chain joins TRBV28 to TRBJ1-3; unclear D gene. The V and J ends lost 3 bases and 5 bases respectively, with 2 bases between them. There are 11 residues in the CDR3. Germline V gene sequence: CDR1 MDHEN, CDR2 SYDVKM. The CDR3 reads CASSFRNTIYF. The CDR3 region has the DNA TGTGCCAGCAGTTTCAGAAACACCATATATTTT.

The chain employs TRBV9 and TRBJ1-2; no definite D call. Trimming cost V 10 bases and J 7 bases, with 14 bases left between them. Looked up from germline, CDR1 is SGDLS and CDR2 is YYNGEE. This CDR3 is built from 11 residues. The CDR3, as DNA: TGTGCCTCGAGGGATTCTGGTGGCTACACCTTC. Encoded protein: CASRDSGGYTF.

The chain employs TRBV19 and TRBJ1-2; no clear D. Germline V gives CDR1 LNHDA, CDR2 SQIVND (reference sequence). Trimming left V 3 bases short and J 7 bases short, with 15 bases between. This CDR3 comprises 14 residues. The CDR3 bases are TGTGCCAGTAGTATGTTAGTGGACTCCCCTGGCTACACCTTC. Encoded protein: CASSMLVDSPGYTF.

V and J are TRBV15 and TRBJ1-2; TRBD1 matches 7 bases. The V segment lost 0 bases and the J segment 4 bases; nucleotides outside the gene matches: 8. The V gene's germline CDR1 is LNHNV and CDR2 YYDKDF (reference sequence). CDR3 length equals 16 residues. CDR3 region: CATSREVRDSLYGYTF. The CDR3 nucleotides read TGTGCCACCAGCAGAGAAGTCCGGGACAGCCTCTATGGCTACACCTTC.

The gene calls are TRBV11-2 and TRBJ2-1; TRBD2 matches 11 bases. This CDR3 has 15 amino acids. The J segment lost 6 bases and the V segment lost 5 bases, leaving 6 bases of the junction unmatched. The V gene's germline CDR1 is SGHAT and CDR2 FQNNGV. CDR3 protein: CASSPYSGGANEQFF. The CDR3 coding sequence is TGTGCCAGCAGCCCCTATAGCGGGGGGGCCAATGAGCAGTTCTTC.

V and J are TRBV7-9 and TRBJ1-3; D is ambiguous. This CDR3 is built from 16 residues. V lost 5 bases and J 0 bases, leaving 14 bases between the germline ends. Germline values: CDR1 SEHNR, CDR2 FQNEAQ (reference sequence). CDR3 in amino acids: CASSQNGRGSGNTIYF. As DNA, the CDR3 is TGTGCCAGCAGCCAAAACGGACGGGGCTCTGGAAACACCATATATTTT. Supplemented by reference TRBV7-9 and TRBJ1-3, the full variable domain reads DTGVSQNPRHKITKRGQNVTFRCDPISEHNRLYWYRQTLGQGPEFLTYFQNEAQLEKSRLLSDRFSAERPKGSFSTLEIQRTEQGDSAMYLCASSQNGRGSGNTIYFGEGSWLTVV.

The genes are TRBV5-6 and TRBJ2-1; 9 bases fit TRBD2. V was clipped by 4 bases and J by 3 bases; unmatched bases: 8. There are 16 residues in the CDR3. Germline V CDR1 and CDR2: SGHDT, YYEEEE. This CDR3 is CASSPLREGHYNEQFF. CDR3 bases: TGTGCCAGCAGCCCCCTGCGGGAGGGTCACTACAATGAGCAGTTCTTC.

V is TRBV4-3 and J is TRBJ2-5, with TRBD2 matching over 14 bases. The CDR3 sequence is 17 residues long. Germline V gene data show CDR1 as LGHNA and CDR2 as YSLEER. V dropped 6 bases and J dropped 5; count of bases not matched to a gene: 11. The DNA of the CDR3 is TGCGCCAGCAGTCCTGGGACTAGCGGGGGATTAGTGGAGACCCAGTACTTC. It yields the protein CASSPGTSGGLVETQYF.

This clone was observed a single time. The CDR3 region is CASSERGDWETQYF. The DNA for the CDR3 is TGTGCCAGCAGTGAACGGGGGGATTGGGAGACCCAGTACTTC. J is TRBJ2-5 and V is TRBV9, with TRBD2 matching 7 bases. This CDR3 contains 14 residues. CDR1 and CDR2 (germline): SGDLS, YYNGEE. J was trimmed by 5 bases and V by 5 bases; bases with no gene match: 9. The whole variable domain, remainder taken from reference TRBV9 and TRBJ2-5, is DSGVTQTPKHLITATGQRVTLRCSPRSGDLSVYWYQQSLDQGLQFLIQYYNGEERAKGNILERFSAQQFPDLHSELNLSSLELGDSALYFCASSERGDWETQYFGPGTRLLVL.

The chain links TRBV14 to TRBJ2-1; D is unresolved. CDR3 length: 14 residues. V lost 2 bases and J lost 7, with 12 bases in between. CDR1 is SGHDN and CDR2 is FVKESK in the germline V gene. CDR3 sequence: CASSQSLGYNEQFF. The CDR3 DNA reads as TGTGCCAGCAGCCAATCTCTCGGGTATAATGAGCAGTTCTTC.

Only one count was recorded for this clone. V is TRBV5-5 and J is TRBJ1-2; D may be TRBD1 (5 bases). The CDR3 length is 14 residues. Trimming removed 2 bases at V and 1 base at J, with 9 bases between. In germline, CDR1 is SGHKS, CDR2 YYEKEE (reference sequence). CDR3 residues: CASSFIDSNYGYTF. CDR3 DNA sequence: TGTGCCAGCAGCTTTATCGACAGTAACTATGGCTACACCTTC.

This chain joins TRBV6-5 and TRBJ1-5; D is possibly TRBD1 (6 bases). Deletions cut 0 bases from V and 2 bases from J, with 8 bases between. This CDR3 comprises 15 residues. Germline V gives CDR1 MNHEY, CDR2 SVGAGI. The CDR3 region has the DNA TGTGCCAGCAGTTACTCGGCAGGGGGCAATCAGCCCCAGCATTTT. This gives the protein CASSYSAGGNQPQHF.

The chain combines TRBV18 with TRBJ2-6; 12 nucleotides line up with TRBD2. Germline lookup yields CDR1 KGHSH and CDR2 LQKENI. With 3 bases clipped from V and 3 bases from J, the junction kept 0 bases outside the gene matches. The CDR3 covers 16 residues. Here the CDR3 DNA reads TGTGCCAGCTCACCGACTAGCGGGGGTGGGGCCAACGTCCTGACTTTC. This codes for CASSPTSGGGANVLTF.

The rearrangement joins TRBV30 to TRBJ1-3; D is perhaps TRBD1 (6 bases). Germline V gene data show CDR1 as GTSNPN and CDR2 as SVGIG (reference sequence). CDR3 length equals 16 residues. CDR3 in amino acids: CAFVPGQLFLANTIYF. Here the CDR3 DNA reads TGTGCTTTTGTCCCGGGACAACTTTTTCTTGCAAACACCATATATTTT. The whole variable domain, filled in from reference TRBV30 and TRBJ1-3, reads SQTIHQWPATLVQPVGSPLSLECTVEGTSNPNLYWYRQAAGRGLQLLFYSVGIGQISSEVPQNLSASRPQDRQFILSSKKLLLSDSGFYLCAFVPGQLFLANTIYFGEGSWLTVV.

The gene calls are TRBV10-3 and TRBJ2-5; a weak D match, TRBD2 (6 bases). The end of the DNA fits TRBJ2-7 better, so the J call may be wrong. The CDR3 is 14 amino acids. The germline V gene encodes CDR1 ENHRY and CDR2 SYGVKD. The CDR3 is CAIGRGYESYEQYF. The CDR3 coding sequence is TGTGCCATCGGTCGGGGGTACGAGTCCTACGAGCAGTACTTC.